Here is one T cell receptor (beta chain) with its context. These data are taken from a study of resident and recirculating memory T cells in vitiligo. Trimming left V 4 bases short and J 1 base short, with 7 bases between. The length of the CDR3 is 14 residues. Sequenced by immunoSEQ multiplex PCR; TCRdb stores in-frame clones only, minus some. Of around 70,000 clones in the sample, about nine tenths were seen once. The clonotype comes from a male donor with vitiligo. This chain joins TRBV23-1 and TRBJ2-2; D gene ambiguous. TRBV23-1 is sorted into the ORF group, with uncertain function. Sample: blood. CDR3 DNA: TGCGCCAGCAGTCTTTGGCAGAACACCGGGGAGCTGTTTTTT. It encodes CASSLWQNTGELFF.